The subject of this entry is one T cell receptor beta chain. Its specificity is unknown. Data came from immunoSEQ multiplex PCR; TCRdb stores just in-frame clones and leaves some out. The profile shows some 64,000 clones, around 69% of them singletons. The data are from a study of radiotherapy plus CTLA-4 blockade in lung cancer. Study results and limitations: TCR clones originating in tumors grew in number in blood after radiotherapy plus ipilimumab.

Trimming removed 5 bases from V and 2 bases from J; junction bases left unmatched: 2. This CDR3 region has 15 residues. CDR1 is SGHNT, CDR2 YENEEA, per germline. This rearrangement joins TRBV11-3 to TRBJ2-1; 11 positions agree with TRBD2. The TCR was taken from a human donor with non-small cell lung cancer whose response to radiotherapy plus ipilimumab could not be evaluated. Some clones in this sample may be carry-over from other donors' samples. This material consisted of peripheral blood, taken from a patient treated with radiotherapy plus ipilimumab. The CDR3 DNA follows: TGTGCCAGCAGCATTAGCGGGGGGGCCTACAATGAGCAGTTCTTC. It yields the protein CASSISGGAYNEQFF.